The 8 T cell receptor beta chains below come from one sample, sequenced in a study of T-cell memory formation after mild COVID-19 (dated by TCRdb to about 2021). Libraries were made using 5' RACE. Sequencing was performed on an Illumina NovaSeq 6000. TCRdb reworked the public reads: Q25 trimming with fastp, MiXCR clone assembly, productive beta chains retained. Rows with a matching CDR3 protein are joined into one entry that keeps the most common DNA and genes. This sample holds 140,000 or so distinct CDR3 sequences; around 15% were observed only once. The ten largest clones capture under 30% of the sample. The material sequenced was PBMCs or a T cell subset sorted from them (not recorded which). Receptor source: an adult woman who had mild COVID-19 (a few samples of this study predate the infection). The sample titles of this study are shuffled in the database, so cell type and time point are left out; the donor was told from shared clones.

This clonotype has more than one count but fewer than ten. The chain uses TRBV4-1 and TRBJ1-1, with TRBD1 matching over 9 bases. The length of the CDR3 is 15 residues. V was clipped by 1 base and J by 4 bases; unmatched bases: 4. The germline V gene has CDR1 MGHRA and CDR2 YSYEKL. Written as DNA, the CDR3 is TGCGCCAGCAGCCAAGTCGACAGGGGGTCCACTGAAGCTTTCTTT. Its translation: CASSQVDRGSTEAFF.

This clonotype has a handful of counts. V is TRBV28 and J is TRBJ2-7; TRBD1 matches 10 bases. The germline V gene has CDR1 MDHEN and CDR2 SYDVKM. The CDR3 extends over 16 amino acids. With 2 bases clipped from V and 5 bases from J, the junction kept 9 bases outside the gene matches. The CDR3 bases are TGTGCCAGCAGTTTAACGGGGACAGGGGTAAGGGACGAGCAGTACTTC. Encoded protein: CASSLTGTGVRDEQYF.

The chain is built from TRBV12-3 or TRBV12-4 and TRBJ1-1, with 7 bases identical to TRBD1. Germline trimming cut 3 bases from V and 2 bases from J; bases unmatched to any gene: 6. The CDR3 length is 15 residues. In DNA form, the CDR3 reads TGTGCCAGCAGTTTCCCGACAGGGCAAAACACTGAAGCTTTCTTT. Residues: CASSFPTGQNTEAFF.

The CDR3 DNA sequence: TGTGCCAGCTCGTCCGACAGGGGACCTACGAGGAGCGTCACCGGGGAGCTGTTTTTT. Residues: CASSSDRGPTRSVTGELFF. This chain links TRBV18 with TRBJ2-2; the match to TRBD1 covers 8 bases. Germline assignment: CDR1 KGHSH and CDR2 LQKENI. This CDR3 is built from 19 residues. Unmatched junction bases numbered 19, after V lost 6 bases and J lost 4 bases.

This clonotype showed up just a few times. The CDR3 loop reads CASSSRDFGTSTDTQYF. CDR3 bases: TGTGCCAGCAGCTCCCGGGACTTCGGGACTAGCACAGATACGCAGTATTTT. The chain has TRBV13 and TRBJ2-3; the D gene is possibly TRBD2 (6 bases). The CDR3 runs to 17 residues. Germline V lookup: CDR1 PRHDT, CDR2 FYEKMQ (reference sequence). Between the trimmed V and J ends, which lost 4 bases and 0 bases, there was a span of 17 bases.

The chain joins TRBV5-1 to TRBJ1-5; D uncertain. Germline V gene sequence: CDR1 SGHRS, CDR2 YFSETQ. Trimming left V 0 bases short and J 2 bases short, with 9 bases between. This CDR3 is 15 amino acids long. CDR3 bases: TGCGCCAGCAGCTTGGCCCCAGGCGGCAATCAGCCCCAGCATTTT. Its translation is CASSLAPGGNQPQHF.

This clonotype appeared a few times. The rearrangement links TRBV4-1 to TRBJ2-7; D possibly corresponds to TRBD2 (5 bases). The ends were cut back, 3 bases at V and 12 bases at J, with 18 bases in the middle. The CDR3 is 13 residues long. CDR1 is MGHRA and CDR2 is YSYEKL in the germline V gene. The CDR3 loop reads CASSHPGSYEAYF. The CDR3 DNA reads TGCGCCAGCAGCCACCCGGGATCCTACGAGGCGTACTTC.

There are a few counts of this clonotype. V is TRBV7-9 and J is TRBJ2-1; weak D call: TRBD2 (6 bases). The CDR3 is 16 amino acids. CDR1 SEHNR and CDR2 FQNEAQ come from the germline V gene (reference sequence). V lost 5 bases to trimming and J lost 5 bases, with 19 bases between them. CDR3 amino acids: CASSLSLAGRNNEQFF. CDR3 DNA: TGTGCCAGCAGCCTAAGTTTGGCGGGAAGGAACAATGAGCAGTTCTTC.